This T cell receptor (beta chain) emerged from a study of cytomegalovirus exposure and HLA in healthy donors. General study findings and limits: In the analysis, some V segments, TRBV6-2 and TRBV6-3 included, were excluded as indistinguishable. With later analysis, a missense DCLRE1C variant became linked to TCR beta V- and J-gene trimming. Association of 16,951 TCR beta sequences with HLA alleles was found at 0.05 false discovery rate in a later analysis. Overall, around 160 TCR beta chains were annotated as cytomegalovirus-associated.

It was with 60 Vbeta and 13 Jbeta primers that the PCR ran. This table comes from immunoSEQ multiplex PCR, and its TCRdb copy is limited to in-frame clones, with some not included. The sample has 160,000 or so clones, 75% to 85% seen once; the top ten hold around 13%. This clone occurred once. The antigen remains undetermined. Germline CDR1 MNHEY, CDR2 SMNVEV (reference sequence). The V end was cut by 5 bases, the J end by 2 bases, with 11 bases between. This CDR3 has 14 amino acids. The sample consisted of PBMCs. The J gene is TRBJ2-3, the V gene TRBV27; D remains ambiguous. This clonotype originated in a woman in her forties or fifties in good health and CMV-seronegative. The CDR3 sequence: CASSINRYTDTQYF. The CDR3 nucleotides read TGTGCCAGCAGTATCAACCGCTACACAGATACGCAGTATTTT.